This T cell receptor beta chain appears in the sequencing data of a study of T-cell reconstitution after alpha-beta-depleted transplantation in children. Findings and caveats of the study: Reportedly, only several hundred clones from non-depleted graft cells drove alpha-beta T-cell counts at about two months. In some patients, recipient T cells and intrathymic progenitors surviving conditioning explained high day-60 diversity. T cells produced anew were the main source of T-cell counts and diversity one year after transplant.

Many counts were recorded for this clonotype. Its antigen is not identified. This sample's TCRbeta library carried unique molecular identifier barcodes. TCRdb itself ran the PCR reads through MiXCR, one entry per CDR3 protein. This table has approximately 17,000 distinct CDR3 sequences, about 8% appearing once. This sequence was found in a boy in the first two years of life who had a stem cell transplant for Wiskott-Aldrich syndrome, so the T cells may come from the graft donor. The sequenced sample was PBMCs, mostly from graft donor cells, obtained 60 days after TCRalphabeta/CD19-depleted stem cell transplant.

For the CDR3, the DNA is TGCGCCAGCAGCCAAGCTACGGAGAGCTCAGGGAGACGGGCTTTCTTT. It yields the protein CASSQATESSGRRAFF. V and J are TRBV4-1 and TRBJ1-1; weak D call: TRBD1 (5 bases). Germline V gene lookup returns CDR1 MGHRA and CDR2 YSYEKL. This CDR3 has 16 residues. Trimming took off 1 base at V and 11 bases at J, with 23 bases between the two ends.